The next 22 T cell receptor beta chains were all read from a single sample in a study of T and B cells in COVID-19 patients. Blood genomic DNA input for TRB amplification was about 240-500 ng. Multiplex PCR with BIOMED2 TRB-A/B primer pools amplified TRB rearrangements. From the multiplex PCR reads, TCRdb called clonotypes with MiXCR, one entry per CDR3 protein. This sample carries 20,000 to 25,000 distinct CDR3 sequences, approximately 30% of them seen once, and the ten largest clones take approximately 2.2%. Sequencing used blood. The receptors come from a human donor who had recovered from COVID-19.

V is TRBV6-5 and J is TRBJ2-5; 7 bases align to TRBD1. The V gene end was trimmed by 5 bases and the J gene end by 4 bases; junction bases not matched to a gene: 7. The CDR3 contains 14 residues. Germline CDR1 MNHEY, CDR2 SVGAGI. In DNA, the CDR3 is TGTGCCAGCAGTGACAGGGTGTTTACAGAGACCCAGTACTTC. Translating it yields CASSDRVFTETQYF.

This clonotype has a handful of counts. The genes are TRBV12-3 or TRBV12-4 and TRBJ2-5; TRBD2 aligns across 8 bases. J gave up 7 bases and V 6 bases, and 10 bases lay outside the gene matches. The length of the CDR3 is 14 residues. Written as DNA, the CDR3 is TGTGCCAGCAGAACAGGACTAGCCGGGGGGACCCAGTACTTC. Translation: CASRTGLAGGTQYF.

This clonotype was observed a handful of times. The rearrangement joins TRBV20-1 to TRBJ1-2, with D uncertain. Per germline, CDR1 DFQATT and CDR2 SNEGSKA (reference sequence). V lost 2 bases and J 3 bases, leaving 7 bases between the germline ends. This CDR3 comprises 12 residues. The CDR3 DNA reads as TGCAGTGCTAGATCCGGGGACTATGGCTACACCTTC. This translates into CSARSGDYGYTF.

This chain links TRBV5-1 with TRBJ2-5; TRBD2 aligns across 12 bases. The V segment lost 4 bases and the J segment 4 bases; nucleotides outside the gene matches: 2. The CDR3 loop spans 14 amino acids. Germline V gene data show CDR1 as SGHRS and CDR2 as YFSETQ. The CDR3 nucleotides read TGCGCCAGCAGCCCGACTAGCGGGGGAGAGACCCAGTACTTC. This translates into CASSPTSGGETQYF.

The chain uses TRBV12-3 or TRBV12-4 and TRBJ2-6; D is undetermined. The CDR3 consists of 13 residues. CDR3 region: CASGDSGANVLTF. Here the CDR3 DNA reads TGTGCTAGTGGCGACTCTGGGGCCAACGTCCTGACTTTC.

This clonotype ranks as medium-sized. The chain is built from TRBV6-5 and TRBJ2-5; 10 bases fit TRBD2. The CDR3 consists of 15 residues. The J segment lost 5 bases and the V segment lost 6 bases, leaving 9 bases of the junction unmatched. Germline V gene data show CDR1 as MNHEY and CDR2 as SVGAGI. CDR3 sequence: CASSPERGGRETQYF. As DNA, the CDR3 is TGTGCCAGCAGCCCTGAGCGGGGGGGCCGTGAGACCCAGTACTTC.

This chain links TRBV5-1 with TRBJ2-5; 9 positions match TRBD2. This CDR3 spans 14 amino acids. J gave up 5 bases and V 3 bases, and 5 bases lay outside the gene matches. In germline, CDR1 is SGHRS, CDR2 YFSETQ. This CDR3 reads CASSSGLARETQYF. CDR3 in DNA: TGCGCCAGCAGCTCGGGACTAGCAAGGGAGACCCAGTACTTC.

J is TRBJ2-5 and V is TRBV5-1, with TRBD2 matching 15 bases. The CDR3 length is 16 residues. Looked up from germline, CDR1 is SGHRS and CDR2 is YFSETQ. Trimming took 2 bases from V and 2 from J; bases not matched to a gene: 1. For the CDR3, the DNA is TGCGCCAGCAGCTTTGGACTAGCGGGGGGGCAAGAGACCCAGTACTTC. Its translation is CASSFGLAGGQETQYF.

The CDR3 here is CASSAPGQGDEQYF. The DNA of the CDR3 is TGTGCCAGTAGTGCCCCGGGACAGGGAGACGAGCAGTACTTC. The chain joins TRBV19 to TRBJ2-7; 9 bases line up with TRBD1. This CDR3 contains 14 residues. V was pared by 5 bases and J by 5 bases, with 7 bases of the junction left unmatched. Germline assignment: CDR1 LNHDA and CDR2 SQIVND (reference sequence).

Of note for this clonotype: A read error may be the cause here, since a much bigger clone is one base away. The V call is TRBV18, the J call TRBJ2-1; 11 bases are a match to TRBD2. In germline, CDR1 is KGHSH, CDR2 LQKENI. This CDR3 has 14 amino acids. In DNA form, the CDR3 reads TGTGCCACCGTGCTAGCGGGGGGATCTGATGAGAAGTTCTTC. As protein: CATVLAGGSDEKFF. The full variable domain, its missing parts supplied by reference TRBV18 and TRBJ2-1, is NAGVMQNPRHLVRRRGQEARLRCSPMKGHSHVYWYRQLPEEGLKFMVYLQKENIIDESGMPKERFSAEFPKEGPSILRIQQVVRGDSAAYFCATVLAGGSDEKFFGPGTRLTVL.

The V call is TRBV10-3, the J call TRBJ2-7; possibly TRBD2 for D (7 bases). Germline V CDR1 and CDR2: ENHRY, SYGVKD. With 4 bases removed from V and 9 bases from J, the gap between germline ends came to 19 bases. The CDR3 sequence is 14 residues long. For the CDR3, the DNA is TGTGCCATCAGTGGGAGGGGGGGGCCCCAAGGGCAGTACTTC. It codes for CAISGRGGPQGQYF.

Written as DNA, the CDR3 is TGCAGTGCGGACGGGACTAGCGGGGGTCACAATGAGCAGTTCTTC. Translation: CSADGTSGGHNEQFF. The chain is built from TRBV20-1 and TRBJ2-1, with 14 bases that match TRBD2. V gave up 6 bases and J gave up 5 bases; unmatched junction bases: 6. CDR1 and CDR2 from the germline V gene are DFQATT and SNEGSKA (reference sequence). This CDR3 is built from 15 residues.

This clonotype occurred many times. The chain links TRBV30 to TRBJ2-7; no firm D call. V was shortened by 8 bases and J by 5 bases, with 13 bases between the two germline ends. This CDR3 is built from 11 residues. CDR1 GTSNPN and CDR2 SVGIG come from the germline V gene (reference sequence). CDR3 bases: TGTGCCGGGCTACTCCTGGACGAGCAGTACTTC. Its translation is CAGLLLDEQYF.

The V call is TRBV5-4, the J call TRBJ1-6, with 10 positions matching TRBD1. CDR1 and CDR2 from the germline V gene are SGHNT and YYREEE (reference sequence). The V segment lost 1 base and the J segment 7 bases; nucleotides outside the gene matches: 2. This CDR3 contains 15 residues. CDR3 region: CASSLRDRGNSPLHF. The CDR3 region has the DNA TGTGCCAGCAGCTTGCGGGACAGGGGAAATTCACCCCTCCACTTT.

This chain links TRBV5-6 with TRBJ2-1; 9 bases agree with TRBD1. The ends lost 5 bases at V and 13 bases at J; junction bases unmatched: 10. The germline V gene has CDR1 SGHDT and CDR2 YYEEEE. CDR3 length equals 13 residues. CDR3 sequence: CASRPTGGLPQFF. The CDR3 nucleotides are TGTGCCAGCAGGCCTACAGGGGGCCTCCCACAGTTCTTC.

As for this clonotype: One end of the junction does not line up with germline, which may come from a read error. The chain uses TRBV13 and TRBJ2-2, with 9 bases fitting TRBD1. The CDR3 covers 16 residues. Germline V gene sequence: CDR1 PRHDT, CDR2 FYEKMQ (reference sequence). As DNA, the CDR3 is TGTGCCAGCAGCCTAGGGACAGGGACGAACACCGGGGAGCTGTTTTTT. Protein: CASSLGTGTNTGELFF. The full variable domain, rest sourced from reference TRBV13 and TRBJ2-2, is AAGVIQSPRHLIKEKRETATLKCYPIPRHDTVYWYQQGPGQDPQFLISFYEKMQSDKGSIPDRFSAQQFSDYHSELNMSSLELGDSALYFCASSLGTGTNTGELFFGEGSRLTVL.

The sample holds a few counts of this clonotype. The CDR3 reads CASSLVGGDIQYF. CDR3 nucleotides: TGTGCCAGCAGTTTAGTGGGGGGTGACATTCAGTACTTC. This sequence joins TRBV12-3 or TRBV12-4 and TRBJ2-4, with a weak D call TRBD2 (6 bases). Deletions cut 1 base from V and 8 bases from J, with 9 bases between. The CDR3 loop spans 13 amino acids.

The chain carries TRBV4-2 and TRBJ2-5; TRBD2 aligns across 10 bases. V shed 3 bases and J 1 base; nucleotides not matched to a gene: 8. The CDR3 covers 17 residues. Germline V gene data show CDR1 as LGHNA and CDR2 as YNFKEQ. In nucleotides, the CDR3 is TGTGCCAGCAGCCAGGAAGGACTAGCGGCGACCCAAGAGACCCAGTACTTC. Translation: CASSQEGLAATQETQYF.

The chain couples TRBV19 to TRBJ1-6; D may be TRBD1 (5 bases). CDR1 LNHDA and CDR2 SQIVND come from the germline V gene (reference sequence). CDR3 length: 15 amino acids. V lost 5 bases and J lost 6, with 14 bases in between. CDR3 region: CASSPRSGGNSPLHF. DNA of the CDR3: TGTGCCAGTAGTCCCCGTAGCGGGGGTAATTCACCCCTCCACTTT.

The sample holds one count of this clonotype. A much bigger clone sits one base away, suggesting this may be a read error. The rearrangement joins TRBV12-3 or TRBV12-4 to TRBJ2-1; 11 bases line up with TRBD2. The CDR3 runs to 15 residues. This CDR3 reads CASTELAGEYSEQFF. In DNA form, the CDR3 reads TGTGCCAGCACCGAACTAGCGGGGGAATACAGTGAGCAGTTCTTC.

J is TRBJ1-5 and V is TRBV6-4; 8 bases align to TRBD1. The CDR3 runs 15 residues. Losses at the gene ends were 4 bases for V and 0 bases for J; bases not matched to a gene: 2. Germline CDR1 reads MRHNA; CDR2 reads SNTAGT. CDR3: CASSGDRISNQPQHF. In DNA form, the CDR3 reads TGTGCCAGCAGTGGGGACAGGATTAGCAATCAGCCCCAGCATTTT.

The rearrangement uses TRBV11-3 and TRBJ2-1, with TRBD2 identical over 7 bases. This CDR3 is built from 16 residues. V trimming: 4 bases; J trimming: 3 bases; junction bases outside the gene matches: 9. Germline V gene data show CDR1 as SGHNT and CDR2 as YENEEA. The CDR3: CASSSIRGGHYNEQFF. The CDR3 DNA sequence: TGTGCCAGCAGCTCCATAAGGGGAGGGCACTACAATGAGCAGTTCTTC.